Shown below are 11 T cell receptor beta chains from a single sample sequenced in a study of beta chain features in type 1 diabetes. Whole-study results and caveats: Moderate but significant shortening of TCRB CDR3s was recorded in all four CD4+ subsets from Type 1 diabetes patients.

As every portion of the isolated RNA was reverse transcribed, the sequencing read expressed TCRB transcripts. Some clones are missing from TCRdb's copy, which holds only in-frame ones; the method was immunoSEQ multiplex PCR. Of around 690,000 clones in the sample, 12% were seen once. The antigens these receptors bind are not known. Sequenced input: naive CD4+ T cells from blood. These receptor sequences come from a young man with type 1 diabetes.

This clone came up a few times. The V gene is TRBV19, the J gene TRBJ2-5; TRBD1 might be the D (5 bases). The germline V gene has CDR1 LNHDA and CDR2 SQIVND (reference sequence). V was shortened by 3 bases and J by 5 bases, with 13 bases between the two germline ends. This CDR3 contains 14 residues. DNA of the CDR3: TGTGCCAGTAGTATTGAAGGGGCAAGGGAGACCCAGTACTTC. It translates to CASSIEGARETQYF.

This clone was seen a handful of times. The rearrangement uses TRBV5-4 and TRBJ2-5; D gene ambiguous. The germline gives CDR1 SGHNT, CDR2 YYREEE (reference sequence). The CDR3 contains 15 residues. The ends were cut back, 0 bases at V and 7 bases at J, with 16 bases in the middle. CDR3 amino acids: CASSLDQAARATQYF. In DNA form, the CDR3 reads TGTGCCAGCAGCTTGGATCAGGCAGCTCGTGCGACCCAGTACTTC.

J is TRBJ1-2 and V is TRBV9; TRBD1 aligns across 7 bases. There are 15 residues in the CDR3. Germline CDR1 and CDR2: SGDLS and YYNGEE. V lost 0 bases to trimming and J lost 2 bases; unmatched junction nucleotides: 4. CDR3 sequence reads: CASSVEEGANYGYTF. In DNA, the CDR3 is TGTGCCAGCAGCGTAGAGGAGGGGGCCAACTATGGCTACACCTTC.

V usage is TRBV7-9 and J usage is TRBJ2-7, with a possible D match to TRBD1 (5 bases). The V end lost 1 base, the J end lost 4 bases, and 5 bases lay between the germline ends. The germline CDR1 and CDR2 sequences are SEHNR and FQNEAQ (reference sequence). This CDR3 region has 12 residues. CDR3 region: CASSLGQYEQYF. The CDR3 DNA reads TGTGCCAGCAGCTTAGGACAGTACGAGCAGTACTTC.

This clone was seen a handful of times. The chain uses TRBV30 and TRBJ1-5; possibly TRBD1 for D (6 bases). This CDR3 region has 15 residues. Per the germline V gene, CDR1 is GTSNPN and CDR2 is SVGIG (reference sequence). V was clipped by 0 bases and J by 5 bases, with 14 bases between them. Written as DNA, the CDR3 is TGTGCCTGGAGTGTGGGACAAAGGTCCGATCAGCCCCAGCATTTT. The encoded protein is CAWSVGQRSDQPQHF.

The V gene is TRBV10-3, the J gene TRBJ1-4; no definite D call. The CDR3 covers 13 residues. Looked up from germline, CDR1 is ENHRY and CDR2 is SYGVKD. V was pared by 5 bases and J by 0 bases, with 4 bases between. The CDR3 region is CAISSPTNEKLFF. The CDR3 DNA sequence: TGTGCCATCAGTAGTCCAACTAATGAAAAACTGTTTTTT.

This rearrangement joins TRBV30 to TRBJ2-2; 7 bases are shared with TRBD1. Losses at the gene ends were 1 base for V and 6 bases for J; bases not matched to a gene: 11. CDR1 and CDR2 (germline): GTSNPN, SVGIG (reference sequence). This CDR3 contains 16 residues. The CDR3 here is CAWSDSRGSSPGELFF. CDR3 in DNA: TGTGCCTGGAGTGATTCCAGGGGGTCGTCGCCCGGGGAGCTGTTTTTT.

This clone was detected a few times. The CDR3 bases are TGTGCCAGCAGCCCCTCTACCGTCCAAGAGACCCAGTACTTC. It codes for CASSPSTVQETQYF. The V gene is TRBV7-3, the J gene TRBJ2-5; D not resolved. Germline V gives CDR1 SGHTA, CDR2 FQGTGA. Trimming took off 5 bases at V and 1 base at J, with 11 bases between the two ends. CDR3 size: 14 residues.

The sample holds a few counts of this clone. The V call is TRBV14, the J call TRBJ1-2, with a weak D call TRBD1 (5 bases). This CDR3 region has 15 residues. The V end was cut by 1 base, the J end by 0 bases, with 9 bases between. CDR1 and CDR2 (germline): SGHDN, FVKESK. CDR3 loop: CASSQVGRANYGYTF. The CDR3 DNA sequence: TGTGCCAGCAGCCAAGTTGGCAGGGCTAACTATGGCTACACCTTC.

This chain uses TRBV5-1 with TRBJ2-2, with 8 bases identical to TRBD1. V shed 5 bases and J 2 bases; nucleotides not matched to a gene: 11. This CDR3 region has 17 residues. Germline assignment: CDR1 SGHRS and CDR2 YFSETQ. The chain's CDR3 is CASSLAQGAANTGELFF. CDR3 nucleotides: TGCGCCAGCAGTCTGGCCCAGGGGGCCGCAAACACCGGGGAGCTGTTTTTT.

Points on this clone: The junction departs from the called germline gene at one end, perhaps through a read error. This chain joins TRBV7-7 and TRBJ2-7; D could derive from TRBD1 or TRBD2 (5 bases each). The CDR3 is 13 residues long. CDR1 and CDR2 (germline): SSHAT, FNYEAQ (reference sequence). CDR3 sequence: CASSAREGIEQYF. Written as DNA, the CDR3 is TGTGCTAGCAGCGCCAGAGAGGGGATCGAGCAGTACTTC.